These T cell receptor beta chains were read from a single sample in a study of cytomegalovirus exposure and HLA in healthy donors. Clones were read by immunoSEQ multiplex PCR, and TCRdb kept only the in-frame ones, dropping some. The repertoire holds 200,000 to 250,000 clones, with 80% to 90% as singletons. Sample: PBMCs. The receptors were gathered from a woman aged 18-30 years in good health and CMV-seronegative. CDR3s include the opening cysteine and the closing phenylalanine or tryptophan. A D gene is named only where the DNA matches it firmly. Expanded clones get a size class; other rows say once, few or many, or leave the size out.

clone_size	v_call	j_call	d_call	cdr3_nt	cdr3_aa
.	TRBV5-4	TRBJ2-7	.	TGTGCCAGCAGCTTGGAGCGGTCATCCTACGAGCAGTACTTC	CASSLERSSYEQYF
.	TRBV19	TRBJ1-4	.	TGTGCCAGTAGTGCCTCGAGTATCGACACCCGAAATGAAAAACTGTTTTTT	CASSASSIDTRNEKLFF
.	TRBV29-1	TRBJ1-3	.	TGCAGCGCCTCACACAGGGGAAACACCATATATTTT	CSASHRGNTIYF
.	TRBV5-1	TRBJ1-2	TRBD1	TGCGCCAGCAGCTTGGGACAGGGGGACTATGGCTACACCTTC	CASSLGQGDYGYTF
.	TRBV7-9	TRBJ1-2	.	TGTGCCAGCAGCTTAGGGAGTTCAGGCTACACCTTC	CASSLGSSGYTF
.	TRBV4-2	TRBJ2-4	TRBD2	TGTGCCAGCAGCATGAGACTAGCGGGGACCTATAAAAACATTCAGTACTTC	CASSMRLAGTYKNIQYF
.	TRBV15	TRBJ2-7	TRBD2	TGTGCCACCAGCACGTCAGCGGGACGGAGGGAGCAGTACTTC	CATSTSAGRREQYF
.	TRBV11-3	TRBJ2-1	TRBD2	TGTGCCAGCAGCCCCGGACTAGCGGGAGCCAACAATGAGCAGTTCTTC	CASSPGLAGANNEQFF
.	TRBV29-1	TRBJ2-2	.	TGCAGCGTCGTTGTGAGGTCCGGGGAGCTGTTTTTT	CSVVVRSGELFF
.	TRBV11-2	TRBJ1-4	TRBD1	TGTGCCACGCTTCGGGTAAGGACAGGGGCTAATGAAAAACTGTTTTTT	CATLRVRTGANEKLFF
few	TRBV14	TRBJ2-1	.	TGTGCCAGCAGCCAAGATATAGGGCTAGCTCTCCACAATGAGCAGTTCTTC	CASSQDIGLALHNEQFF
.	TRBV11-3	TRBJ2-7	.	TGTGCCAGCAGCTTAGGTAACGGGGGTCGGTACTTC	CASSLGNGGRYF
.	TRBV30	TRBJ2-3	.	TGTGCCTGGGTACCCCGGACGACGCGGGGAGATACGCAGTATTTT	CAWVPRTTRGDTQYF
.	TRBV19	TRBJ1-4	TRBD1	TGTGCCAGTGGGACAGGGGGGGAAAAACTGTTTTTT	CASGTGGEKLFF
.	TRBV5-4	TRBJ1-4	TRBD1	TGTGCCAGCAGCTTCGCTCCCTCCGGGACAGGGGGTTCCTCTTCGGAAAAACTGTTTTTT	CASSFAPSGTGGSSSEKLFF
.	TRBV7-3	TRBJ2-3	TRBD2	TGTGCCAGCAGCTCCCAGACTAGCGGGAAACGAGATACGCAGTATTTT	CASSSQTSGKRDTQYF
once	TRBV10-1	TRBJ2-2	TRBD2	TGCGCCAGCAGTGAGTCTAAGCGGGGGTCCGCCGGGGAGCTGTTTTTT	CASSESKRGSAGELFF
.	TRBV15	TRBJ1-2	TRBD1	TGTGCCACCAGCACCCGGAGACAGGGGGTCGGCTACACCTTC	CATSTRRQGVGYTF
.	TRBV11-2	TRBJ2-7	TRBD1	TGTGCCAGCAGCACTCCGGGACAGGGTTCGTACGAGCAGTACTTC	CASSTPGQGSYEQYF
few	TRBV11-2	TRBJ2-7	.	TGTGCCAGCAGCTTAATGCTGGGGCACTACGAGCAGTACTTC	CASSLMLGHYEQYF
.	TRBV30	TRBJ1-2	.	TGTGCCTGGAGTATCGACTATGGCTACACCTTC	CAWSIDYGYTF
few	TRBV2	TRBJ1-5	.	TGTGCCAGCACCCTTCTCCCTAGCAATCAGCCCCAGCATTTT	CASTLLPSNQPQHF
.	TRBV4-1	TRBJ1-1	.	TGCGCCAGCAGCCAAGAAGGTGAGGGCTCGCAGACTGAAGCTTTCTTT	CASSQEGEGSQTEAFF
.	TRBV27	TRBJ2-3	.	TGTGCCAGCAGTCCTACCCCGACAACTACAGATACGCAGTATTTT	CASSPTPTTTDTQYF
.	TRBV4-1	TRBJ2-7	TRBD1	TGCGCCAGCAGCACACGGACAGGGGCCTACGAGCAGTACTTC	CASSTRTGAYEQYF
.	TRBV5-1	TRBJ2-5	.	TGCGCCAGCGCGACTGGGACTCTCCAAGAGACCCAGTACTTC	CASATGTLQETQYF
.	TRBV10-3	TRBJ2-7	.	TGTGCCATCAGTGAGTCGTTTTTCGAGGTCGCCTTATACGAGCAGTACTTC	CAISESFFEVALYEQYF
.	TRBV18	TRBJ2-7	TRBD2	TGTGCCAGCTCATCGGTCCGGGACTACGGGGGAGCTCGGGAGCAGTACTTC	CASSSVRDYGGAREQYF
once	TRBV7-2	TRBJ2-3	TRBD2	TGTGCCAGCAGCTTAGTTCTGACTAGCGGGGGCACAGATACGCAGTATTTT	CASSLVLTSGGTDTQYF
.	TRBV12-5	TRBJ2-3	.	TGTGCTAGTGGTCTGGCTAGCACAGATACGCAGTATTTT	CASGLASTDTQYF
.	TRBV11-2	TRBJ2-2	TRBD2	TGTGCCAGCAGCACACGAGCGGGACTAGCTCCCACCGGGGAGCTGTTTTTT	CASSTRAGLAPTGELFF
.	TRBV9	TRBJ2-5	.	TGTGCCAGCAGCGGGGCAGACCAAGAGACCCAGTACTTC	CASSGADQETQYF
.	TRBV29-1	TRBJ2-7	.	TGCAGCGTTGAACAGTCGACGGGGGAAGGGCAGTACTTC	CSVEQSTGEGQYF
.	TRBV11-2	TRBJ2-7	TRBD1	TGTGCCAGCAGCTTAGATCGGGACAGGGTTAAGGGCGAGCAGTACTTC	CASSLDRDRVKGEQYF
.	TRBV11-3	TRBJ2-1	TRBD1	TGTGCCAGCACCTCAACGACGACAGGGATTCAGTTCTTC	CASTSTTTGIQFF
.	TRBV5-4	TRBJ1-3	TRBD1	TGTGCCAGCAGCTACGATAGGACAGGGAAACATAACACCATATATTTT	CASSYDRTGKHNTIYF
few	TRBV10-3	TRBJ2-6	TRBD2	TGTGCCATCAGTGAGTCCGAGGGAGGGCCGTCTGGGGCCAACGTCCTGACTTTC	CAISESEGGPSGANVLTF
.	TRBV7-9	TRBJ2-7	TRBD1	TGTGCCAGCAGGTCCGGGACAGGGGACACGTACTTC	CASRSGTGDTYF
.	TRBV6-4	TRBJ1-5	.	TGTGCCAGCAGTGACCAGGAGGGTCAGCCCCAGCATTTT	CASSDQEGQPQHF
.	TRBV5-1	TRBJ1-4	TRBD1	TGCGCCAGCAAGACCCGGACAGGAAAAAATGAAAAACTGTTTTTT	CASKTRTGKNEKLFF